Listed below are T cell receptor beta chains from one sample, sequenced in a study of low-dose radiotherapy and immunotherapy resistance in tumors. TCRdb analysed the reads with MiXCR anew, one entry per CDR3 protein. This sample yields tens of thousands of distinct CDR3 sequences, of which under 25% are seen a single time; roughly 13% belongs to the top ten. Specimen: PBMCs, collected after low-dose radiotherapy plus immunotherapy. The receptors here all came from a female donor with ovarian cancer. CDR3s include the opening cysteine and the closing phenylalanine or tryptophan. Each record gives: V gene, clone size, J gene, D gene, CDR3 protein, CDR3 DNA. The D gene is left open where the match is weak. Clone size appears in some rows only: once, few, many, or a class for an expanded clone.

v_call: TRBV29-1
clone_size: -
j_call: TRBJ1-1
d_call: -
cdr3_aa: CSVATPVEARSTEAFF
cdr3_nt: TGCAGCGTTGCAACACCAGTTGAGGCGAGGAGCACTGAAGCTTTCTTT

v_call: TRBV19
clone_size: many
j_call: TRBJ1-1
d_call: TRBD1
cdr3_aa: CASTGDSKNTEAFF
cdr3_nt: TGTGCCAGTACCGGGGACAGCAAGAACACTGAAGCTTTCTTT

v_call: TRBV6-4
clone_size: many
j_call: TRBJ2-1
d_call: TRBD2
cdr3_aa: CASSRLAGNEQFF
cdr3_nt: TGTGCCAGCAGTCGACTAGCTGGGAATGAGCAGTTCTTC

v_call: TRBV4-2
clone_size: many
j_call: TRBJ2-3
d_call: TRBD1
cdr3_aa: CASSRDREGTDTQYF
cdr3_nt: TGTGCCAGCAGCCGAGACAGGGAAGGCACAGATACGCAGTATTTT

v_call: TRBV19
clone_size: many
j_call: TRBJ2-7
d_call: -
cdr3_aa: CASSPGPYEQYF
cdr3_nt: TGTGCCAGTAGTCCGGGCCCCTACGAGCAGTACTTC

v_call: TRBV20-1
clone_size: few
j_call: TRBJ2-1
d_call: TRBD2
cdr3_aa: CSARRGLAGPSSYNEQFF
cdr3_nt: TGCAGTGCTAGGCGGGGACTAGCGGGTCCTAGCTCCTACAATGAGCAGTTCTTC

v_call: TRBV7-8
clone_size: many
j_call: TRBJ2-7
d_call: TRBD2
cdr3_aa: CASRAGRFTYEQYF
cdr3_nt: TGTGCCAGCAGAGCCGGGAGGTTCACCTACGAGCAGTACTTC

v_call: TRBV9
clone_size: many
j_call: TRBJ2-1
d_call: -
cdr3_aa: CASSLGTSNYNEQFF
cdr3_nt: TGTGCCAGCAGCCTCGGGACTTCAAATTACAATGAGCAGTTCTTC

v_call: TRBV5-1
clone_size: many
j_call: TRBJ2-1
d_call: TRBD2
cdr3_aa: CASSPSSGYNEQFF
cdr3_nt: TGCGCCAGCAGCCCTTCTAGCGGATACAATGAGCAGTTCTTC

v_call: TRBV23-1
clone_size: few
j_call: TRBJ2-4
d_call: TRBD1
cdr3_aa: CASSPRTGEGSCAKNIQYF
cdr3_nt: TGCGCCAGCAGTCCCCGGACAGGGGAGGGGAGTTGCGCCAAAAACATTCAGTACTTC

v_call: TRBV5-4
clone_size: few
j_call: TRBJ2-6
d_call: -
cdr3_aa: CASSTGLSSISGANVLTF
cdr3_nt: TGTGCCAGCAGCACGGGACTCTCGTCTATCTCTGGGGCCAACGTCCTGACTTTC

v_call: TRBV19
clone_size: many
j_call: TRBJ2-3
d_call: -
cdr3_aa: CASSIQDTQYF
cdr3_nt: TGTGCCAGTAGTATCCAGGATACGCAGTATTTT

v_call: TRBV2
clone_size: many
j_call: TRBJ2-3
d_call: -
cdr3_aa: CASIRDPADTQYF
cdr3_nt: TGTGCCAGCATTCGGGACCCGGCAGATACGCAGTATTTT

v_call: TRBV28
clone_size: many
j_call: TRBJ1-5
d_call: -
cdr3_aa: CASSVGGVNQPQHF
cdr3_nt: TGTGCCAGCAGTGTAGGTGGGGTCAATCAGCCCCAGCATTTT

v_call: TRBV28
clone_size: many
j_call: TRBJ2-3
d_call: -
cdr3_aa: CASSSGDLRMGTDTQYF
cdr3_nt: TGTGCCAGCAGTTCCGGGGACTTAAGAATGGGCACAGATACGCAGTATTTT

v_call: TRBV5-1
clone_size: many
j_call: TRBJ1-4
d_call: -
cdr3_aa: CASSLTGKTNEKLFF
cdr3_nt: TGCGCCAGCAGCTTGACGGGGAAAACTAATGAAAAACTGTTTTTT

v_call: TRBV10-3
clone_size: -
j_call: TRBJ1-1
d_call: TRBD1
cdr3_aa: CAISQGGLNTEAFF
cdr3_nt: TGTGCCATCAGTCAGGGGGGCTTGAACACTGAAGCTTTCTTT

v_call: TRBV3-1
clone_size: many
j_call: TRBJ2-3
d_call: -
cdr3_aa: CASSPSQPGSDTQYF
cdr3_nt: TGTGCCAGCAGCCCGTCACAACCAGGGTCCGATACGCAGTATTTT

v_call: TRBV5-1
clone_size: many
j_call: TRBJ2-1
d_call: TRBD2
cdr3_aa: CASSSRPGGGSYNEQFF
cdr3_nt: TGCGCCAGCAGCTCACGCCCGGGGGGAGGATCCTACAATGAGCAGTTCTTC

v_call: TRBV4-2
clone_size: many
j_call: TRBJ1-3
d_call: -
cdr3_aa: CASSQMQGSGNTIYF
cdr3_nt: TGTGCCAGCAGCCAAATGCAGGGTTCTGGAAACACCATATATTTT

v_call: TRBV28
clone_size: many
j_call: TRBJ1-5
d_call: -
cdr3_aa: CASLGRGAGNQPQHF
cdr3_nt: TGTGCCAGCTTAGGACGGGGGGCTGGCAATCAGCCCCAGCATTTT

v_call: TRBV3-1
clone_size: many
j_call: TRBJ1-2
d_call: -
cdr3_aa: CARNQGGKDGYTF
cdr3_nt: TGTGCCCGCAACCAAGGTGGCAAGGATGGCTACACCTTC

v_call: TRBV5-1
clone_size: -
j_call: TRBJ1-2
d_call: TRBD1
cdr3_aa: CASSLIQQGARGGYTF
cdr3_nt: TGCGCCAGCAGCTTGATCCAGCAGGGGGCCCGGGGTGGCTACACCTTC

v_call: TRBV6-4
clone_size: large
j_call: TRBJ2-5
d_call: -
cdr3_aa: CASSDPRRQETQYF
cdr3_nt: TGTGCCAGCAGTGACCCACGCCGCCAAGAGACCCAGTACTTC

v_call: TRBV2
clone_size: -
j_call: TRBJ1-4
d_call: TRBD1
cdr3_aa: CASDRGTGAMEKLFF
cdr3_nt: TGTGCCAGCGACCGGGGGACAGGGGCGATGGAAAAACTGTTTTTT

v_call: TRBV7-9
clone_size: many
j_call: TRBJ2-1
d_call: -
cdr3_aa: CASSLGSLTAPNEQFF
cdr3_nt: TGTGCCAGCAGCTTAGGTTCACTAACCGCCCCCAATGAGCAGTTCTTC

v_call: TRBV2
clone_size: once
j_call: TRBJ2-1
d_call: -
cdr3_aa: CASSETAAAEQFF
cdr3_nt: TGTGCCAGCAGTGAAACTGCGGCGGCCGAGCAGTTCTTC

v_call: TRBV5-1
clone_size: -
j_call: TRBJ1-1
d_call: -
cdr3_aa: CASSFSGLANTEAFF
cdr3_nt: TGCGCCAGCAGCTTCTCAGGGTTGGCGAACACTGAAGCTTTCTTT

v_call: TRBV4-1
clone_size: many
j_call: TRBJ2-1
d_call: TRBD2
cdr3_aa: CASSQVREGLGEQFF
cdr3_nt: TGCGCCAGCAGCCAAGTCCGGGAGGGCCTTGGTGAGCAGTTCTTC